This T cell receptor (beta chain) was sequenced during a study of shared clonotypes between healthy human individuals. The overall study: A couple of women and a few men aged 18 to 49 served as donors.

Genomic DNA per cell subset filled all wells of several immunoSEQ plates. PCR replicates performed on unsorted PBMC used approximately 310 ng DNA, 28,000 or so T cell genomes. The authors sequenced unsorted PBMC DNA on ten immunoSEQ deep assay plates. Profiling relied on immunoSEQ multiplex PCR, and the TCRdb table lists in-frame clones only, not all of them. In the table there are some 480,000 clones, around 79% of which are singletons. Germline V lookup: CDR1 GTSNPN, CDR2 SVGIG (reference sequence). The CDR3 covers 13 residues. Trimming stripped 2 bases from V and 2 bases from J, with 10 bases between.

The genes are TRBV30 and TRBJ2-7; tentative D call: TRBD1 (5 bases). Sequencing was done on a sample of PBMCs. This receptor was taken from a woman aged 35 to 49 in good health. Some clones in this sample may be carry-over from other donors' samples. The CDR3 is CAWSSGPTYEQYF. The CDR3 DNA sequence: TGTGCCTGGAGTTCAGGGCCGACCTACGAGCAGTACTTC.